This TCR beta chain emerged from a study of shared clonotypes between healthy human individuals. In the study overall: Donor composition was two women and three men, aged 18 to 49.

The CDR3 spans 11 residues. The germline CDR1 and CDR2 sequences are SQVTM and ANQGSEA. Trimming removed 7 bases from V and 7 bases from J, with 13 bases in between. The authors ran the assay at deep level. TCRdb's table, derived via immunoSEQ multiplex PCR, lists solely in-frame clones and lacks some. The sample gives over a million clones, 97% to 99% of which show up once; approximately 0.4% is in the top ten. The chain carries TRBV29-1 and TRBJ1-2; perhaps TRBD1 as D (5 bases). The specimen sequenced was naive CD4+ T cells sorted from blood. Subset indicated: CD45RA+ positively selected. The clonotype comes from a man aged 25 to 45 in good health. CDR3 amino acids: CSAVGVGGYTF. The CDR3, as DNA: TGCAGCGCAGTGGGGGTGGGTGGCTACACCTTC.